This T cell receptor beta chain derives from a study of blood T cell repertoires in COVID-19. Study at large: Collection of acute and convalescent COVID-19 samples took place in the United States, Italy and Spain. T cells, B-cell-depleted T cells, or PBMCs provided the cDNA or gDNA that served as material.

CDR3 length: 15 residues. The V and J ends lost 3 bases and 5 bases, in that order; junction bases with no gene match: 7. The V gene's germline CDR1 is SGHRS and CDR2 YFSETQ. This clone occurred once. Methods used by the authors: Amplified reference gene primers provided the basis for estimating nucleated cell counts. Only in-frame clones appear in the TCRdb table, and some are missing; sequencing was by immunoSEQ multiplex PCR. V and J calls and clone size follow that table, whereas D and trimming were derived from the DNA. The table shows 120,000 or so clones, with roughly 91% occurring only once. Sequencing used peripheral blood. This receptor was identified in a human donor in a cohort sampled during active COVID-19. V gene TRBV5-1 combines with J gene TRBJ1-1; 10 bases map to TRBD1. CDR3 nucleotides: TGCGCCAGCAGCTCACCCGGGACAGGGGAGACTGAAGCTTTCTTT. Translation: CASSSPGTGETEAFF. The full variable domain, completed using reference TRBV5-1 and TRBJ1-1, is KAGVTQTPRYLIKTRGQQVTLSCSPISGHRSVSWYQQTPGQGLQFLFEYFSETQRNKGNFPGRFSGRQFSNSRSEMNVSTLELGDSALYLCASSSPGTGETEAFFGQGTRLTVV.